Each of the 16 T cell receptor beta chains below was sequenced from the same sample in a study of cytomegalovirus exposure and HLA in healthy donors. Both 60 Vbeta primers and 13 Jbeta primers went into the PCR. Clones were read by immunoSEQ multiplex PCR, and TCRdb kept only the in-frame ones, dropping some. This sample has approximately 100,000 clones; about 77% occur once, and the top ten carry 4.5% to 5%. The specimen sequenced was PBMCs. The receptors derive from a woman in her forties in good health and CMV-seronegative.

The chain couples TRBV7-9 to TRBJ2-7; weak D call: TRBD1 (6 bases). CDR1 is SEHNR, CDR2 FQNEAQ, per germline (reference sequence). V lost 6 bases and J 2 bases, leaving 20 bases between the germline ends. This CDR3 comprises 16 residues. In DNA, the CDR3 is TGTGCCAGCAGTACCCCAGACAGGTCTTTAACCTACGAGCAGTACTTC. Its translation is CASSTPDRSLTYEQYF.

In DNA form, the CDR3 reads TGCGCCAGCAGCCCCATTTCAACTAATGAAAAACTGTTTTTT. Residues: CASSPISTNEKLFF. This sequence joins TRBV5-1 and TRBJ1-4; unclear D gene. V lost 4 bases, J lost 0 bases, and 7 bases lay in between. The CDR3 sequence is 14 residues long. Germline values: CDR1 SGHRS, CDR2 YFSETQ.

This chain connects TRBV19 to TRBJ2-5; the D gene is possibly TRBD1 (6 bases). The V gene's germline CDR1 is LNHDA and CDR2 SQIVND (reference sequence). This CDR3 has 14 residues. Trimming took 5 bases from V and 4 from J, leaving 14 bases between them. In DNA, the CDR3 is TGTGCCAGTAGTCTTCGAGGGGGTGGAGAGACCCAGTACTTC. It encodes CASSLRGGGETQYF.

This rearrangement joins TRBV4-2 to TRBJ2-2; TRBD2 matches at 15 bases. The J segment lost 7 bases and the V segment lost 2 bases, leaving 2 bases of the junction unmatched. CDR3 length equals 16 residues. The V gene's germline CDR1 is LGHNA and CDR2 YNFKEQ. Here the CDR3 DNA reads TGTGCCAGCAGCCAACGGACTAGCGGGGGGGACGGGGAGCTGTTTTTT. This codes for CASSQRTSGGDGELFF.

This clone was observed once. CDR3 amino acids: CASSSRGHASEQYF. CDR3 DNA: TGTGCCAGCAGCTCGCGCGGGCACGCAAGCGAGCAGTACTTC. This chain links TRBV7-2 with TRBJ2-7; D perhaps matches TRBD2 (5 bases). V was trimmed by 4 bases and J by 6 bases, leaving 16 bases between them. Germline CDR1 SGHTA, CDR2 FQGNSA. The length of the CDR3 is 14 residues.

The chain employs TRBV5-1 and TRBJ2-5; possibly TRBD1 for D (6 bases). V was shortened by 4 bases and J by 2 bases, with 15 bases between the two germline ends. The germline CDR1 and CDR2 sequences are SGHRS and YFSETQ. This CDR3 is 15 amino acids long. CDR3 residues: CASSLQQGLQETQYF. CDR3 DNA: TGCGCCAGCAGCCTGCAACAGGGATTACAAGAGACCCAGTACTTC.

The chain links TRBV7-9 to TRBJ1-1, with 10 bases matching TRBD1. The CDR3 totals 14 residues. Germline V gene lookup returns CDR1 SEHNR and CDR2 FQNEAQ (reference sequence). V trimming: 5 bases; J trimming: 7 bases; junction bases outside the gene matches: 7. The CDR3 is CASSPGQGKIEAFF. CDR3 DNA sequence: TGTGCCAGCAGCCCGGGACAGGGGAAAATTGAAGCTTTCTTT.

This rearrangement joins TRBV2 to TRBJ1-1; TRBD1 matches 8 bases. The germline V gene encodes CDR1 SNHLY and CDR2 FYNNEI. The CDR3 runs 14 residues. Trimming at V came to 7 bases and at J to 3 bases, leaving 7 bases not matched to a gene. CDR3 sequence: CASIDRGTDTEAFF. The DNA for the CDR3 is TGTGCCAGCATCGACAGGGGCACGGACACTGAAGCTTTCTTT. Using reference TRBV2 and TRBJ1-1 for the parts outside the CDR3, the full variable domain is EPEVTQTPSHQVTQMGQEVILRCVPISNHLYFYWYRQILGQKVEFLVSFYNNEISEKSEIFDDQFSVERPDGSNFTLKIRSTKLEDSAMYFCASIDRGTDTEAFFGQGTRLTVV.

The rearrangement links TRBV6-5 to TRBJ1-6, with D maybe TRBD1 (6 bases). Germline assignment: CDR1 MNHEY and CDR2 SVGAGI. The CDR3 consists of 15 residues. V shed 3 bases and J shed 7 bases, with 13 bases lying between them. The CDR3 coding sequence is TGTGCCAGCAGTTATGGTCAGGGGCCAAATTCACCCCTCCACTTT. This codes for CASSYGQGPNSPLHF.

The J gene is TRBJ1-1, the V gene TRBV7-9; maybe TRBD1 (5 bases). Germline V gives CDR1 SEHNR, CDR2 FQNEAQ (reference sequence). This CDR3 has 12 amino acids. V lost 5 bases and J 10 bases, leaving 14 bases between the germline ends. The CDR3 coding sequence is TGTGCCAGCAGCCAGGACACCCCGGGAGCTTTCTTT. The encoded protein is CASSQDTPGAFF.

The chain carries TRBV15 and TRBJ2-1; maybe TRBD2 (5 bases). V was trimmed by 1 base and J by 1 base, leaving 11 bases between them. The CDR3 is made up of 16 amino acids. Germline CDR1 is LNHNV and CDR2 is YYDKDF (reference sequence). CDR3 in amino acids: CATSRASAVSYNEQFF. In DNA, the CDR3 is TGTGCCACCAGCAGAGCCTCAGCGGTGTCCTACAATGAGCAGTTCTTC.

The CDR3 DNA follows: TGTGCCAGCAGAACAGGGGTGGGCCAGCCCCAGCATTTT. It specifies CASRTGVGQPQHF. This chain joins TRBV11-3 and TRBJ1-5, with TRBD1 matching over 7 bases. The CDR3 extends over 13 amino acids. Trimming cost V 6 bases and J 7 bases; bases outside gene matches: 6. Germline assignment: CDR1 SGHNT and CDR2 YENEEA.

V and J are TRBV25-1 and TRBJ1-4; TRBD1 aligns across 9 bases. Germline V lookup: CDR1 MGHDK, CDR2 SYGVNS. The CDR3 spans 15 residues. V lost 4 bases and J lost 7; bases outside the gene matches: 7. CDR3 sequence reads: CASSGPTGGSEKLFF. As DNA, the CDR3 is TGTGCCAGCAGTGGCCCGACAGGGGGGAGTGAAAAACTGTTTTTT.

This chain joins TRBV5-1 and TRBJ2-5; 7 bases are shared with TRBD2. CDR1 and CDR2 (germline): SGHRS, YFSETQ. V shed 4 bases, J shed 5 bases, and the junction held 17 bases outside the gene matches. The CDR3 has 17 residues. CDR3 residues: CASSLPNSGPRSETQYF. The CDR3 DNA follows: TGCGCCAGCAGCCTGCCAAATAGCGGGCCCCGGAGTGAGACCCAGTACTTC.

The genes are TRBV5-6 and TRBJ2-5, with 9 nucleotides matching TRBD2. Germline V lookup: CDR1 SGHDT, CDR2 YYEEEE. This CDR3 spans 15 amino acids. V gave up 2 bases and J gave up 5 bases; unmatched junction bases: 7. This chain's CDR3 is CASSLLIAGEETQYF. DNA of the CDR3: TGTGCCAGCAGCTTACTTATAGCGGGGGAGGAGACCCAGTACTTC.

This clone has just a few counts. V is TRBV6-1 and J is TRBJ1-2, with 7 bases that match TRBD1. Germline CDR1 reads MNHNS; CDR2 reads SASEGT. This CDR3 region has 14 residues. The trim removed 4 bases at V and 5 bases at J, leaving 7 bases unmatched. The CDR3 spells CASSAMGQRYGYTF. As DNA, the CDR3 is TGTGCCAGCAGTGCAATGGGACAGCGATATGGCTACACCTTC.